The 29 T cell receptor beta chains presented below share a single source sample, sequenced in a study of cytomegalovirus exposure and HLA in healthy donors. A multiplex PCR was run with 60 Vbeta primers and 13 Jbeta primers. Using immunoSEQ multiplex PCR, the repertoire was profiled, and TCRdb retains in-frame clones only, with some absent. The sample comprises about 150,000 clones, around 70% of which are singletons, and about 2% rests with the top ten. What was sequenced was PBMCs. Receptor source: a young man in good health and CMV-seronegative.

V gene TRBV7-9 combines with J gene TRBJ2-2; maybe TRBD2 (5 bases). Per germline, CDR1 SEHNR and CDR2 FQNEAQ (reference sequence). The CDR3 runs to 14 residues. V was pared by 5 bases and J by 0 bases, with 7 bases between. The CDR3 DNA reads as TGTGCCAGCAGCCAGAGGGCGAACACCGGGGAGCTGTTTTTT. Its translation: CASSQRANTGELFF.

The chain is built from TRBV28 and TRBJ1-1; no clear D gene. The CDR3 totals 15 residues. CDR1 and CDR2 from the germline V gene are MDHEN and SYDVKM. V was shortened by 1 base and J by 5 bases, with 14 bases between the two germline ends. The CDR3 coding sequence is TGTGCCAGCAGTTTATTACGGGTAAGAGGTACTGAAGCTTTCTTT. Its translation: CASSLLRVRGTEAFF.

This chain connects TRBV7-9 to TRBJ2-5; tentative D call: TRBD2 (6 bases). Germline V gene data show CDR1 as SEHNR and CDR2 as FQNEAQ (reference sequence). The CDR3 runs to 14 residues. Trimming stripped 1 base from V and 4 bases from J, with 10 bases between. CDR3 sequence (DNA): TGTGCCAGCAGCTTAGGCAGGGAGGCAGAGACCCAGTACTTC. It encodes CASSLGREAETQYF.

V is TRBV11-2 and J is TRBJ1-2, with D unresolved. The CDR3 is 12 residues long. Trimming left V 5 bases short and J 10 bases short, with 14 bases between. Germline CDR1 SGHAT, CDR2 FQNNGV. DNA for the CDR3: TGTGCCAGCAGCCGACTTAGCCCGATCTACACCTTC. As protein: CASSRLSPIYTF.

This chain connects TRBV28 to TRBJ1-1, with unresolved D. Deletions cut 6 bases from V and 7 bases from J, with 12 bases between. The CDR3 spans 12 residues. Germline V gene lookup returns CDR1 MDHEN and CDR2 SYDVKM. CDR3 DNA: TGTGCCAGCAGCGAGGGCCGGGATGAAGCTTTCTTT. Its protein product is CASSEGRDEAFF. The whole variable domain, filled in from reference TRBV28 and TRBJ1-1, reads DVKVTQSSRYLVKRTGEKVFLECVQDMDHENMFWYRQDPGLGLRLIYFSYDVKMKEKGDIPEGYSVSREKKERFSLILESASTNQTSMYLCASSEGRDEAFFGQGTRLTVV.

The chain employs TRBV2 and TRBJ2-5; 11 bases map to TRBD2. CDR1 and CDR2 (germline): SNHLY, FYNNEI. Trimming took 5 bases from V and 5 from J; bases not matched to a gene: 7. The CDR3 length is 15 residues. The CDR3 DNA reads as TGTGCCAGCAGTCCACGACTAGCGGGGACGGAGACCCAGTACTTC. Amino acid sequence: CASSPRLAGTETQYF. Complete variable domain (other parts from reference TRBV2 and TRBJ2-5): EPEVTQTPSHQVTQMGQEVILRCVPISNHLYFYWYRQILGQKVEFLVSFYNNEISEKSEIFDDQFSVERPDGSNFTLKIRSTKLEDSAMYFCASSPRLAGTETQYFGPGTRLLVL.

This rearrangement joins TRBV18 to TRBJ1-5, with D possibly matching TRBD1 (5 bases). Germline assignment: CDR1 KGHSH and CDR2 LQKENI. This CDR3 contains 15 residues. V gave up 4 bases and J gave up 7 bases, with 17 bases separating them. CDR3 loop: CASSRDRGGAQPQHF. The CDR3 nucleotides are TGTGCCAGCTCACGCGACAGAGGTGGGGCCCAGCCCCAGCATTTT.

This clone was counted a few times. V is TRBV5-5 and J is TRBJ2-7, with 7 bases matching TRBD1. Looked up from germline, CDR1 is SGHKS and CDR2 is YYEKEE (reference sequence). The CDR3 spans 12 residues. V lost 7 bases and J lost 4; bases outside the gene matches: 5. The CDR3 coding sequence is TGTGCCAGCCACAGGGGCCCATACGAGCAGTACTTC. This encodes CASHRGPYEQYF.

Here the CDR3 reads CASSLDGTENTEAFF. The CDR3 nucleotides read TGTGCCAGCAGCTTAGATGGGACAGAGAACACTGAAGCTTTCTTT. V and J are TRBV7-9 and TRBJ1-1, with 7 bases lining up with TRBD1. With 1 base clipped from V and 1 base from J, the junction kept 3 bases outside the gene matches. CDR3 length: 15 residues. The germline gives CDR1 SEHNR, CDR2 FQNEAQ (reference sequence).

The rearrangement joins TRBV7-2 to TRBJ1-4; D uncertain. The V end lost 1 base, the J end lost 8 bases, and 8 bases lay between the germline ends. CDR3 length equals 13 residues. The germline gives CDR1 SGHTA, CDR2 FQGNSA. In DNA, the CDR3 is TGTGCCAGCAGCTTAGGAGAACGCGAAAAACTGTTTTTT. This gives the protein CASSLGEREKLFF.

The chain couples TRBV29-1 to TRBJ1-1, with a weak D call TRBD1 (6 bases). Germline CDR1 SQVTM, CDR2 ANQGSEA. With 8 bases removed from V and 7 bases from J, the gap between germline ends came to 11 bases. The CDR3 covers 10 residues. CDR3: CSIRDNEAFF. Here the CDR3 DNA reads TGCAGCATCCGGGACAATGAAGCTTTCTTT.

The chain recombines TRBV7-9 with TRBJ1-1; D possibly corresponds to TRBD1 (5 bases). Germline values: CDR1 SEHNR, CDR2 FQNEAQ (reference sequence). The CDR3 loop spans 11 amino acids. Trimming removed 5 bases at V and 9 bases at J, with 10 bases between. The CDR3 reads CASSPGGKAFF. Here the CDR3 DNA reads TGTGCCAGCAGCCCCGGGGGGAAAGCTTTCTTT.

The chain recombines TRBV28 with TRBJ2-5; 8 bases agree with TRBD2. Losses at the gene ends were 7 bases for V and 3 bases for J; bases not matched to a gene: 7. Germline V gene data show CDR1 as MDHEN and CDR2 as SYDVKM. The CDR3 covers 14 residues. The CDR3 DNA follows: TGTGCCAGCAATCCCTCCGGGGGGGAAGAGACCCAGTACTTC. This encodes CASNPSGGEETQYF. Complete variable domain (other parts from reference TRBV28 and TRBJ2-5): DVKVTQSSRYLVKRTGEKVFLECVQDMDHENMFWYRQDPGLGLRLIYFSYDVKMKEKGDIPEGYSVSREKKERFSLILESASTNQTSMYLCASNPSGGEETQYFGPGTRLLVL.

This chain connects TRBV28 to TRBJ2-7; D gene unclear. Germline values: CDR1 MDHEN, CDR2 SYDVKM. The CDR3 is made up of 15 amino acids. Trimming removed 3 bases from V and 0 bases from J, with 12 bases in between. CDR3 in amino acids: CASSFISGISYEQYF. CDR3 nucleotides: TGTGCCAGCAGTTTTATATCCGGTATCTCCTACGAGCAGTACTTC.

V is TRBV28 and J is TRBJ2-6, with D maybe TRBD1 (5 bases). Trimming took off 3 bases at V and 1 base at J, with 10 bases between the two ends. The CDR3 length is 16 residues. Germline lookup yields CDR1 MDHEN and CDR2 SYDVKM. The CDR3 loop reads CASSFPSGSGANVLTF. In DNA, the CDR3 is TGTGCCAGCAGTTTCCCCTCAGGGTCTGGGGCCAACGTCCTGACTTTC.

This chain links TRBV9 with TRBJ2-7; the D gene is possibly TRBD1 (5 bases). Trimming removed 0 bases at V and 2 bases at J, with 12 bases between. This CDR3 spans 15 amino acids. Germline-derived CDR1 and CDR2 are SGDLS and YYNGEE. The chain's CDR3 is CASSVGLGQTYEQYF. Written as DNA, the CDR3 is TGTGCCAGCAGCGTAGGTCTGGGGCAGACCTACGAGCAGTACTTC.

The J gene is TRBJ2-3, the V gene TRBV9, with D perhaps matching TRBD2 (5 bases). This CDR3 comprises 13 residues. The germline gives CDR1 SGDLS, CDR2 YYNGEE. The V and J ends lost 4 bases and 2 bases respectively, with 8 bases between them. The CDR3 region is CASSSGNTDTQYF. CDR3 bases: TGTGCCAGCAGCAGCGGTAACACAGATACGCAGTATTTT.

The rearrangement uses TRBV30 and TRBJ1-6; 9 bases are a match to TRBD1. Germline values: CDR1 GTSNPN, CDR2 SVGIG (reference sequence). The junction had 11 bases not matched to a gene; V was cut back by 4 bases and J by 13 bases. The CDR3 contains 14 residues. CDR3 coding DNA: TGTGCCTGGAACCGGGACAGGGTAGAATCTCCCCTCCACTTT. Its protein product is CAWNRDRVESPLHF.

This clone was counted only a few times. CDR3 nucleotide sequence: TGCGCCAGCAGCCCGGGGACAGGGACCCAATACGAGCAGTACTTC. This sequence encodes CASSPGTGTQYEQYF. The chain is built from TRBV5-1 and TRBJ2-7; 9 bases are a match to TRBD1. The germline V gene encodes CDR1 SGHRS and CDR2 YFSETQ. The trim removed 4 bases at V and 4 bases at J, leaving 9 bases unmatched. The CDR3 covers 15 residues.

The rearrangement joins TRBV7-9 to TRBJ2-3; D is possibly TRBD1 (10 bases). The V gene's germline CDR1 is SEHNR and CDR2 FQNEAQ (reference sequence). The V end lost 5 bases, the J end lost 3 bases, and 21 bases lay between the germline ends. The CDR3 has 17 residues. The CDR3 DNA reads as TGTGCCAGCAGCCCGACAGGGGGCGCGGGAGGGACAGATACGCAGTATTTT. Its translation is CASSPTGGAGGTDTQYF.

The chain recombines TRBV5-1 with TRBJ2-7; tentative D call: TRBD2 (5 bases). This CDR3 has 13 residues. The germline gives CDR1 SGHRS, CDR2 YFSETQ. The V and J ends lost 0 bases and 6 bases respectively, with 10 bases between them. CDR3 DNA: TGCGCCAGCAGCTTGGGAGGGCCCCTCGAGCAGTACTTC. Translated, it gives CASSLGGPLEQYF.

The chain couples TRBV7-2 to TRBJ2-2; 12 nucleotides align to TRBD1. The CDR3 contains 15 residues. V lost 6 bases and J lost 6; bases outside the gene matches: 5. Germline V gene data show CDR1 as SGHTA and CDR2 as FQGNSA. In nucleotides, the CDR3 is TGTGCCAGCAGTCCCGGGACAGGGGGCGCCGGGGAGCTGTTTTTT. It encodes CASSPGTGGAGELFF.

This clone has more than one count but fewer than ten. The V call is TRBV4-1, the J call TRBJ1-2, with a tentative D call TRBD1 (6 bases). This CDR3 contains 15 residues. Germline CDR1 reads MGHRA; CDR2 reads YSYEKL. Deletions cut 1 base from V and 2 bases from J, with 11 bases between. The DNA for the CDR3 is TGCGCCAGCAGCCAAGGGGCAGGGGACAACTATGGCTACACCTTC. The encoded protein is CASSQGAGDNYGYTF.

This clone is a singleton in its sample. This chain joins TRBV5-4 and TRBJ2-3, with D possibly matching TRBD1 (6 bases). With 4 bases removed from V and 3 bases from J, the gap between germline ends came to 21 bases. The CDR3 extends over 17 amino acids. Germline CDR1 reads SGHNT; CDR2 reads YYREEE (reference sequence). CDR3 DNA sequence: TGTGCCAGCAGCCAAGAGAGGGGGTTGATAGGTACAGATACGCAGTATTTT. Its translation is CASSQERGLIGTDTQYF.

This clone has a handful of counts. J is TRBJ2-3 and V is TRBV19; possible D gene TRBD1, 6 bases. Trimming removed 4 bases at V and 0 bases at J, with 11 bases between. The length of the CDR3 is 15 residues. Germline V CDR1 and CDR2: LNHDA, SQIVND (reference sequence). CDR3 coding DNA: TGTGCCAGTAGTAAAGGACAGACGAGCACAGATACGCAGTATTTT. Amino acid sequence: CASSKGQTSTDTQYF.

The chain has TRBV7-9 and TRBJ1-1, with no clear D. Per the germline V gene, CDR1 is SEHNR and CDR2 is FQNEAQ (reference sequence). This CDR3 has 13 amino acids. Trimming removed 2 bases from V and 4 bases from J, with 8 bases in between. In nucleotides, the CDR3 is TGTGCCAGCAGCTTAAGGGAGGGCACTGAAGCTTTCTTT. Protein sequence: CASSLREGTEAFF. The whole variable domain, filled in from reference TRBV7-9 and TRBJ1-1, reads DTGVSQNPRHKITKRGQNVTFRCDPISEHNRLYWYRQTLGQGPEFLTYFQNEAQLEKSRLLSDRFSAERPKGSFSTLEIQRTEQGDSAMYLCASSLREGTEAFFGQGTRLTVV.

The chain combines TRBV5-1 with TRBJ2-6; 10 nucleotides agree with TRBD1. After removal of 4 bases from V and 5 bases from J, the junction contained 6 bases not matched to a gene. Germline values: CDR1 SGHRS, CDR2 YFSETQ. The CDR3 length is 16 residues. In DNA, the CDR3 is TGCGCCAGCAGCCAGGGGACAGGGGCTTGGGCCAACGTCCTGACTTTC. Its translation: CASSQGTGAWANVLTF.

This clone was recorded only once. J is TRBJ1-5 and V is TRBV10-1, with 7 bases identical to TRBD1. Per germline, CDR1 WNHNN and CDR2 SYGVQD (reference sequence). J gave up 7 bases and V 6 bases, and 6 bases lay outside the gene matches. There are 13 residues in the CDR3. In nucleotides, the CDR3 is TGCGCCAGCAGAGACAGGGAAATCCAGCCCCAGCATTTT. Its translation is CASRDREIQPQHF.

The chain carries TRBV10-3 and TRBJ1-2; 10 positions match TRBD1. After removal of 6 bases from V and 4 bases from J, the junction contained 5 bases not matched to a gene. CDR1 ENHRY and CDR2 SYGVKD come from the germline V gene. The CDR3 is made up of 14 amino acids. The CDR3 loop is CAISLTGGSYGYTF. As DNA, the CDR3 is TGTGCCATCAGCCTGACAGGGGGCAGCTATGGCTACACCTTC.